This T cell receptor beta chain was found in a study of blood T cells in healthy people across ages. Only one count was recorded for this clonotype. Its antigen remains unknown. A much larger clone differs from this one at a single base, so this may be a read error. This CDR3 fails to terminate in the conserved phenylalanine or tryptophan, so it likely reflects a read error. With a J-beta primer mix and a sample-barcoded 5' primer, a second PCR ran roughly 6 to 11 cycles. TCRdb independently ran MiXCR on the 5' RACE reads; one entry per CDR3 protein. The sample carries about a million distinct CDR3 sequences, 45% to 50% recorded once. From germline, CDR1 is DFQATT and CDR2 SNEGSKA (reference sequence). The V and J ends lost 3 bases and 2 bases respectively, with 11 bases between them. The CDR3 has 14 amino acids. Study-level results: There were more naive CD4+ cells and higher diversity in long-lived donors than in aged donors.

The rearrangement joins TRBV20-1 to TRBJ2-1; D ambiguous. The sequencing sample was made of blood. This TCR derives from a man aged 25 to 45 in good health. CDR3 sequence: CSARGGDAYNEQFL. In nucleotides, the CDR3 is TGCAGTGCTAGGGGCGGTGATGCCTACAATGAGCAGTTCCTC.